A single sample is the source of the 24 T cell receptor beta chains below, sequenced in a study of blood T cell repertoires in COVID-19 (dated by TCRdb to the early 2020s). The receptor library was made with the immunoSEQ multiplex PCR assay. TCRdb took over this immuneACCESS table, retaining in-frame rearrangements with V and J assigned. Such tables are incomplete; in checked studies, under half of the missing clones stem from an unresolved V gene, and the remainder is unexplained. The sample has 200,000 to 300,000 clones on record, approximately 83% of them singletons. Roughly 10% of the sample comes from the top ten. The sample taken for sequencing was peripheral blood. The receptors were sampled from an elderly man with acute or convalescent COVID-19.

The CDR3 protein is CSVRTRAAEKLFF. In nucleotides, the CDR3 is TGCAGCGTCCGGACTCGGGCGGCGGAAAAACTGTTTTTT. The rearrangement links TRBV29-1 to TRBJ1-4; no firm D call. V was pared by 6 bases and J by 8 bases, with 16 bases between. Germline lookup yields CDR1 SQVTM and CDR2 ANQGSEA. The CDR3 runs to 13 residues.

The chain combines TRBV5-1 with TRBJ2-7; 9 nucleotides align to TRBD1. After removal of 5 bases from V and 1 base from J, the junction contained 4 bases not matched to a gene. The length of the CDR3 is 14 residues. Germline loops: CDR1 SGHRS, CDR2 YFSETQ. CDR3 loop: CASSNRGLSYEQYF. CDR3 nucleotides: TGCGCCAGCAGTAACAGGGGGCTGTCCTACGAGCAGTACTTC.

The genes are TRBV6-5 and TRBJ2-2, with 8 positions matching TRBD1. V dropped 6 bases and J dropped 1; count of bases not matched to a gene: 4. Germline V gives CDR1 MNHEY, CDR2 SVGAGI. This CDR3 is 15 amino acids long. The CDR3: CASSPGTGNTGELFF. In DNA form, the CDR3 reads TGTGCCAGCAGCCCCGGGACAGGGAACACCGGGGAGCTGTTTTTT.

The chain employs TRBV18 and TRBJ1-3; weak D call: TRBD1 (5 bases). Per germline, CDR1 KGHSH and CDR2 LQKENI. The CDR3 is made up of 13 amino acids. Trimming cost V 4 bases and J 3 bases, with 7 bases left between them. The CDR3 loop is CASSQGNGNTIYF. In DNA form, the CDR3 reads TGTGCCAGCTCACAGGGGAATGGAAACACCATATATTTT.

The J gene is TRBJ2-3, the V gene TRBV6-5; TRBD2 agrees at 11 bases. V shed 6 bases, J shed 4 bases, and the junction held 6 bases outside the gene matches. Germline CDR1 is MNHEY and CDR2 is SVGAGI. The CDR3 covers 15 residues. The CDR3, as DNA: TGTGCCAGCAGGGTAGCGGGAGGGCCGGCAGATACGCAGTATTTT. It codes for CASRVAGGPADTQYF.

Turning to this clone: Its ends do not fully match the called genes, so a read error is possible. The chain uses TRBV4-1 and TRBJ1-2; D possibly corresponds to TRBD1 (6 bases). The CDR3 contains 13 residues. Germline V gives CDR1 MGHRA, CDR2 YSYEKL. DNA for the CDR3: TGCGCCAGCAGCCAAGAGGGGGTGAGACAGGTGTTCTTC. Translated: CASSQEGVRQVFF.

This clone has a handful of counts. This chain uses TRBV30 with TRBJ1-6; the D gene is possibly TRBD1 (6 bases). The germline V and J ends were trimmed by 2 bases and 0 bases, with 11 bases remaining between them. Germline V lookup: CDR1 GTSNPN, CDR2 SVGIG (reference sequence). The CDR3 has 16 amino acids. The CDR3 DNA follows: TGTGCCTGGAGTCTACAGGGAAGCTCCTATAATTCACCCCTCCACTTT. Translating it yields CAWSLQGSSYNSPLHF.

V and J are TRBV9 and TRBJ2-1; the D gene is possibly TRBD1 (6 bases). Germline V gene sequence: CDR1 SGDLS, CDR2 YYNGEE. The CDR3 runs 15 residues. Trimming removed 4 bases from V and 3 bases from J, with 14 bases in between. For the CDR3, the DNA is TGTGCCAGCAGCATGCAGCAGGGGCTCTACAATGAGCAGTTCTTC. This sequence encodes CASSMQQGLYNEQFF.

V and J are TRBV10-2 and TRBJ2-3, with a possible D match to TRBD1 (6 bases). The CDR3 contains 15 residues. V dropped 10 bases and J dropped 1 base, with 18 bases sitting between them. Germline values: CDR1 WSHSY, CDR2 SAAADI. The CDR3 reads CATYPDRLGTDTQYF. The CDR3 DNA reads as TGCGCCACCTACCCCGACAGGCTTGGCACAGATACGCAGTATTTT.

This clone has a handful of counts. The gene calls are TRBV28 and TRBJ1-4; D gene unclear. CDR1 MDHEN and CDR2 SYDVKM come from the germline V gene. V was shortened by 2 bases and J by 4 bases, with 8 bases between the two germline ends. The CDR3 extends over 14 amino acids. The CDR3 loop is CASSLIRYNEKLFF. CDR3 in DNA: TGTGCCAGCAGTTTAATACGGTATAATGAAAAACTGTTTTTT.

J is TRBJ2-1 and V is TRBV3-1 (or the pseudogene TRBV3-2); 9 bases are shared with TRBD2. Germline lookup yields CDR1 LGHDT and CDR2 YNNKEL (reference sequence). This CDR3 has 12 residues. The V and J ends lost 2 bases and 15 bases, in that order; junction bases with no gene match: 5. CDR3 bases: TGTGCCAGCAGCCAACGCGGGGGGGCGGTGTTCTTC. It specifies CASSQRGGAVFF.

The J gene is TRBJ2-1, the V gene TRBV7-8; possible D gene TRBD2, 6 bases. The CDR3 has 16 residues. Germline V gene sequence: CDR1 SGHVS, CDR2 FQNEAQ. V lost 5 bases and J lost 1, with 15 bases in between. In DNA form, the CDR3 reads TGTGCCAGCAGCCGTGGGGCGGGGAGGTCCTACAATGAGCAGTTCTTC. Translating gives CASSRGAGRSYNEQFF.

The chain employs TRBV6-5 and TRBJ2-1; 8 bases are shared with TRBD2. The germline CDR1 and CDR2 sequences are MNHEY and SVGAGI. This CDR3 is built from 15 residues. V was clipped by 7 bases and J by 2 bases; unmatched bases: 7. The CDR3: CASKKLAGPYNEQFF. CDR3 DNA sequence: TGTGCCAGCAAAAAGTTAGCGGGGCCCTACAATGAGCAGTTCTTC.

Only one count was recorded for this clone. This chain links TRBV7-9 with TRBJ2-1; TRBD2 matches at 13 bases. Germline assignment: CDR1 SEHNR and CDR2 FQNEAQ (reference sequence). This CDR3 region has 13 residues. Trimming at V came to 11 bases and at J to 9 bases, leaving 7 bases not matched to a gene. The CDR3 here is CAVRTSGRGEQFF. CDR3 in DNA: TGTGCCGTCAGGACTAGCGGGAGAGGTGAGCAGTTCTTC.

The chain uses TRBV6-5 and TRBJ2-7, with D possibly being TRBD2 (6 bases). Germline V gene data show CDR1 as MNHEY and CDR2 as SVGAGI. The CDR3 consists of 13 residues. V was shortened by 6 bases and J by 6 bases, with 15 bases between the two germline ends. The CDR3 nucleotides are TGTGCCAGCAGAACCGGGGAGGCGGGCGAGCAGTACTTC. It specifies CASRTGEAGEQYF.

V usage is TRBV27 and J usage is TRBJ2-6, with 7 bases that match TRBD1. Germline assignment: CDR1 MNHEY and CDR2 SMNVEV (reference sequence). The CDR3 extends over 17 amino acids. Trimming at V came to 5 bases and at J to 1 base, leaving 8 bases not matched to a gene. The CDR3 DNA reads TGTGCCAGCAGTCTGAGGACAGGTTGGTCTGGGGCCAACGTCCTGACTTTC. Its protein is CASSLRTGWSGANVLTF.

With regard to this clone: The same CDR3 can be traced to other DNA sequences in this sample. The chain is built from TRBV19 and TRBJ1-1, with 7 bases that match TRBD1. The V segment lost 4 bases and the J segment 1 base; nucleotides outside the gene matches: 6. Per the germline V gene, CDR1 is LNHDA and CDR2 is SQIVND (reference sequence). The CDR3 loop spans 15 amino acids. The CDR3 DNA sequence: TGTGCCAGTAGTAGAAGGACAGGAACGAACACTGAAGCTTTCTTT. Its translation is CASSRRTGTNTEAFF. The full variable domain, its missing parts supplied by reference TRBV19 and TRBJ1-1, is DGGITQSPKYLFRKEGQNVTLSCEQNLNHDAMYWYRQDPGQGLRLIYYSQIVNDFQKGDIAEGYSVSREKKESFPLTVTSAQKNPTAFYLCASSRRTGTNTEAFFGQGTRLTVV.

V gene TRBV27 combines with J gene TRBJ1-4, with D perhaps matching TRBD1 (5 bases). This CDR3 is 15 amino acids long. Trimming pared 2 bases from V and 8 bases from J, leaving 15 bases between. The germline gives CDR1 MNHEY, CDR2 SMNVEV (reference sequence). CDR3 sequence: CASSLRGLAYEKLFF. In nucleotides, the CDR3 is TGTGCCAGCAGTTTAAGGGGACTGGCGTACGAAAAACTGTTTTTT.

The rearrangement links TRBV5-1 to TRBJ2-1, with 8 bases identical to TRBD1. Germline V gene lookup returns CDR1 SGHRS and CDR2 YFSETQ. V was pared by 0 bases and J by 16 bases, with 9 bases of the junction left unmatched. There are 13 residues in the CDR3. The CDR3 DNA follows: TGCGCCAGCAGCTTGGCCGTGACCCAGGGGGCATTCTTC. Translation: CASSLAVTQGAFF.

This clone appeared a single time. CDR3 protein: CASSPAGTGGEKLFF. As DNA, the CDR3 is TGTGCCAGCAGCCCGGCCGGGACAGGGGGCGAAAAACTGTTTTTT. V gene TRBV7-7 combines with J gene TRBJ1-4; TRBD1 aligns across 12 bases. This CDR3 is built from 15 residues. V shed 5 bases, J shed 8 bases, and the junction held 6 bases outside the gene matches. CDR1 SSHAT and CDR2 FNYEAQ come from the germline V gene (reference sequence).

V usage is TRBV5-1 and J usage is TRBJ1-1, with 7 bases that match TRBD1. Germline V gene lookup returns CDR1 SGHRS and CDR2 YFSETQ. CDR3 length equals 14 residues. Unmatched junction bases numbered 4, after V lost 4 bases and J lost 1 base. For the CDR3, the DNA is TGCGCCAGCAGCAAGGGGGACAGGAACACTGAAGCTTTCTTT. This codes for CASSKGDRNTEAFF.

This chain uses TRBV10-3 with TRBJ1-4; D is undetermined. Per germline, CDR1 ENHRY and CDR2 SYGVKD. The CDR3 runs to 14 residues. V lost 0 bases, J lost 10 bases, and 12 bases lay in between. This CDR3 reads CAISESTALGKLFF. The DNA for the CDR3 is TGTGCCATCAGTGAGTCGACGGCCCTAGGAAAACTGTTTTTT.

This clone appeared a few times. The rearrangement joins TRBV18 to TRBJ1-2; maybe TRBD1 (5 bases). The CDR3 length is 14 residues. Trimming left V 1 base short and J 2 bases short, with 8 bases between. CDR1 is KGHSH, CDR2 LQKENI, per germline. CDR3 residues: CASSPQKGNYGYTF. In DNA, the CDR3 is TGTGCCAGCTCACCACAAAAGGGGAACTATGGCTACACCTTC.

The gene calls are TRBV18 and TRBJ2-1; weak D call: TRBD1 (6 bases). The V gene lost 1 base and the J gene lost 7 bases, with 17 bases spanning the gap. Germline-derived CDR1 and CDR2 are KGHSH and LQKENI. This CDR3 spans 16 amino acids. The CDR3 nucleotides are TGTGCCAGCTCACCACGACCCGAGGGACACTGGAATGAGCAGTTCTTC. Translated: CASSPRPEGHWNEQFF.